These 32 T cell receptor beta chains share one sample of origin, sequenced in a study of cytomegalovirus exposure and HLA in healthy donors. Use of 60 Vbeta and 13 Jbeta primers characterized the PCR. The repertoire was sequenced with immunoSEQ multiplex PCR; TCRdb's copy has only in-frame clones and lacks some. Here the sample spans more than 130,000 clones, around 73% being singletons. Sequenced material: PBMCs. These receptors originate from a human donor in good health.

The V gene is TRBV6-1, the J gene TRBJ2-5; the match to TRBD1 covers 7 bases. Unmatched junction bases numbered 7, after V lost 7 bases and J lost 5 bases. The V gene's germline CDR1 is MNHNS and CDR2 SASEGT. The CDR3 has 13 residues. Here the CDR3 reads CASIRQGWETQYF. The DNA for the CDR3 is TGTGCCAGCATCAGACAGGGATGGGAGACCCAGTACTTC.

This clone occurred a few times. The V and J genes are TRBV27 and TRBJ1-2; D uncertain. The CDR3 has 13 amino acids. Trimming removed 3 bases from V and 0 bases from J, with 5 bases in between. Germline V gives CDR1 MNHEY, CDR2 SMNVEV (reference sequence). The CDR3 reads CASSFGANYGYTF. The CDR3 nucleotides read TGTGCCAGCAGTTTTGGAGCTAACTATGGCTACACCTTC.

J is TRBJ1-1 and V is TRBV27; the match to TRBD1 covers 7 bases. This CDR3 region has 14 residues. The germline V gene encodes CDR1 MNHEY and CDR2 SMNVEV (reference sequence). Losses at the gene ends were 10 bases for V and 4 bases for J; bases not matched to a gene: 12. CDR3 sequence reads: CATGKRGRVTEAFF. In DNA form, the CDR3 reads TGTGCCACCGGGAAGAGGGGGCGGGTCACTGAAGCTTTCTTT.

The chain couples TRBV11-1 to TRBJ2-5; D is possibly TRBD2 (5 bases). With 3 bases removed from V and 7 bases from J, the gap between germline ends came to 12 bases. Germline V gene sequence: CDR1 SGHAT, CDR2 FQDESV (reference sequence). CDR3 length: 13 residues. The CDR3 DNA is TGTGCCAGCAGCTTTGGAGCGGCTCGGACCCAGTACTTC. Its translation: CASSFGAARTQYF.

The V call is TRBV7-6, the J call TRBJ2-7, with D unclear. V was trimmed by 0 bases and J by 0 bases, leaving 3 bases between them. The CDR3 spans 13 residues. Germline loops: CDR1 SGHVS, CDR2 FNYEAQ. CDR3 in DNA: TGTGCCAGCAGCTTAGCCAGCTCCTACGAGCAGTACTTC. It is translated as CASSLASSYEQYF.

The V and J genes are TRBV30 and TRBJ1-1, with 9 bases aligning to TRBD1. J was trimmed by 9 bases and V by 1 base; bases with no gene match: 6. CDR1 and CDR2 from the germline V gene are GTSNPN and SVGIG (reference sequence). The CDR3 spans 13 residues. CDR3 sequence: CAWSAGGTGKAFF. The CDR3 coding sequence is TGTGCCTGGAGTGCAGGAGGGACAGGGAAAGCTTTCTTT.

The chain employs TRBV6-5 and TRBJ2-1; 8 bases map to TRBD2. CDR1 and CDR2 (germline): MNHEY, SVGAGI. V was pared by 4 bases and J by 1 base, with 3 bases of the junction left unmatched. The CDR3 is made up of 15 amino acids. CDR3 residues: CASSSTSGSYNEQFF. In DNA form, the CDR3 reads TGTGCCAGCAGTTCAACTAGCGGATCCTACAATGAGCAGTTCTTC.

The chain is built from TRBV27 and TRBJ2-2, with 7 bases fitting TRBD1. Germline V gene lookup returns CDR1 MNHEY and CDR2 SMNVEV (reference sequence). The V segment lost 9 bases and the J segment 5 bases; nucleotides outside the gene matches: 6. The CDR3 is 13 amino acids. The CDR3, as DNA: TGTGCCAGTTCCGGGACAGAGACCGGGGAGCTGTTTTTT. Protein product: CASSGTETGELFF.

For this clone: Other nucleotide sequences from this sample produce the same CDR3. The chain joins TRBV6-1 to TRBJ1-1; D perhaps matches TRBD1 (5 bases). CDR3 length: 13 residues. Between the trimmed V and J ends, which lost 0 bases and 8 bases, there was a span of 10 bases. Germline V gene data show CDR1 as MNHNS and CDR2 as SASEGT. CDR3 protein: CASSEARGTEAFF. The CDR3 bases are TGTGCCAGCAGTGAAGCGCGCGGGACCGAAGCTTTCTTT.

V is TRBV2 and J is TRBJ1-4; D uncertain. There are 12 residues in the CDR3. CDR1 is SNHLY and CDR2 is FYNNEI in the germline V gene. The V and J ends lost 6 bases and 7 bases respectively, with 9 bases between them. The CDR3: CASRPYGEKLFF. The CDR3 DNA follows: TGTGCCAGCAGGCCTTACGGTGAAAAACTGTTTTTT. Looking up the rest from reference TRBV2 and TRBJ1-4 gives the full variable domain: EPEVTQTPSHQVTQMGQEVILRCVPISNHLYFYWYRQILGQKVEFLVSFYNNEISEKSEIFDDQFSVERPDGSNFTLKIRSTKLEDSAMYFCASRPYGEKLFFGSGTQLSVL.

CDR3 nucleotides: TGCGCCAGCAGCTCGGTAAGGGCCAACGTCCTGACTTTC. Translation: CASSSVRANVLTF. This chain connects TRBV5-1 to TRBJ2-6, with D unclear. V was cut by 3 bases and J by 5 bases, with 6 bases left in between. This CDR3 spans 13 amino acids. CDR1 and CDR2 from the germline V gene are SGHRS and YFSETQ.

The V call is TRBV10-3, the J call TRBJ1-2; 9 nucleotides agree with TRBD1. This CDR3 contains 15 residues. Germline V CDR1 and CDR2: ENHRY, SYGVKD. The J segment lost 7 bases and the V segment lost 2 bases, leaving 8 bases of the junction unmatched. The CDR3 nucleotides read TGTGCCATCAGTGAGCCAGACAGGGGGTACGGTGGCTACACCTTC. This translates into CAISEPDRGYGGYTF.

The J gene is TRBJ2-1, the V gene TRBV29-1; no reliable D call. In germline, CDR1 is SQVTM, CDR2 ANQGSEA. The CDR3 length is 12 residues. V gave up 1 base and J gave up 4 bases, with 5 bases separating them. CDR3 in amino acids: CSVEGRYNEQFF. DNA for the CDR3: TGCAGCGTTGAAGGGCGGTACAATGAGCAGTTCTTC.

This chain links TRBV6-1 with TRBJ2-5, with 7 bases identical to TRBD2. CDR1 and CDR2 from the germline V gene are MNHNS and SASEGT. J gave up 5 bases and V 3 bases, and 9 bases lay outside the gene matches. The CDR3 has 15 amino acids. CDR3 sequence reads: CASSDSSGGLETQYF. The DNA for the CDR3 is TGTGCCAGCAGTGACTCTTCGGGGGGATTGGAGACCCAGTACTTC.

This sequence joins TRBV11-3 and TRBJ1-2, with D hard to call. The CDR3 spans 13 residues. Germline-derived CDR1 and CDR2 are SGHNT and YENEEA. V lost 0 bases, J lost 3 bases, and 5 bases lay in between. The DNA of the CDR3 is TGTGCCAGCAGCTTAGAGGCAGACTATGGCTACACCTTC. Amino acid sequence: CASSLEADYGYTF. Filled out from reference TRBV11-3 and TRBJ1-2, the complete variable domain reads EAGVVQSPRYKIIEKKQPVAFWCNPISGHNTLYWYLQNLGQGPELLIRYENEEAVDDSQLPKDRFSAERLKGVDSTLKIQPAELGDSAVYLCASSLEADYGYTFGSGTRLTVV.

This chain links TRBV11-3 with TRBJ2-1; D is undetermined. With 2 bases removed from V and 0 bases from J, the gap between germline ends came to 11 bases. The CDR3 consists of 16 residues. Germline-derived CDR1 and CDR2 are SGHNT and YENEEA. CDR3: CASSLSSRSSYNEQFF. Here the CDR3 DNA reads TGTGCCAGCAGCTTAAGCTCTAGGAGCTCCTACAATGAGCAGTTCTTC. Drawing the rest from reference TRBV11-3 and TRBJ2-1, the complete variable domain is EAGVVQSPRYKIIEKKQPVAFWCNPISGHNTLYWYLQNLGQGPELLIRYENEEAVDDSQLPKDRFSAERLKGVDSTLKIQPAELGDSAVYLCASSLSSRSSYNEQFFGPGTRLTVL.

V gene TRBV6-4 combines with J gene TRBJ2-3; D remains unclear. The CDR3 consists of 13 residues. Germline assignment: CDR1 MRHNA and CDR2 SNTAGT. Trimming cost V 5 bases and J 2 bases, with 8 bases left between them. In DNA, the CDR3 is TGTGCCAGCAGTCTGGGCAACACAGATACGCAGTATTTT. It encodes CASSLGNTDTQYF.

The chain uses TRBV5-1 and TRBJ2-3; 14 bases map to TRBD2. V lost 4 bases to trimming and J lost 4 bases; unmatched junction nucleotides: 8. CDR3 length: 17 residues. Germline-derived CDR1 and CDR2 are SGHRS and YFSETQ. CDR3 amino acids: CASSPGTSGSFADTQYF. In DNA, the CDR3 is TGCGCCAGCAGCCCGGGGACTAGCGGGAGTTTTGCAGATACGCAGTATTTT.

Written as DNA, the CDR3 is TGCAGCGTTGATGGAACAGGGGGCGAATATAATGAGCAGTTCTTC. Its protein is CSVDGTGGEYNEQFF. The chain combines TRBV29-1 with TRBJ2-1; 9 bases align to TRBD1. CDR1 and CDR2 (germline): SQVTM, ANQGSEA. The CDR3 runs 15 residues. V gave up 3 bases and J gave up 7 bases; unmatched junction bases: 10.

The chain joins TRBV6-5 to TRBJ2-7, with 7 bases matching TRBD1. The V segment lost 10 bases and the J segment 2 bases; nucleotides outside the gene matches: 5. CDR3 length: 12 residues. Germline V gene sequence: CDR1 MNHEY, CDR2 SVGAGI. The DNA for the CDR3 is TGTGCCACCCAGGGGGTGGCCTACGAGCAGTACTTC. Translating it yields CATQGVAYEQYF.

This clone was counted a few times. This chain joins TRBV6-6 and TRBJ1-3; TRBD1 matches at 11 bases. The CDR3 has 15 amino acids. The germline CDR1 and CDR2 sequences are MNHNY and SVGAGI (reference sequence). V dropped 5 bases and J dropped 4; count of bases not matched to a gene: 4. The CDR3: CASSKDRGLGNTIYF. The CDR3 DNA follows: TGTGCCAGCAGTAAGGACAGGGGGCTAGGAAACACCATATATTTT.

CDR3 in amino acids: CATSIDRGKTQYF. CDR3 DNA sequence: TGTGCCACCAGCATCGACAGGGGAAAGACCCAGTACTTC. This chain connects TRBV15 to TRBJ2-5, with 8 bases identical to TRBD1. Germline V gene data show CDR1 as LNHNV and CDR2 as YYDKDF (reference sequence). The CDR3 has 13 amino acids. Trimming took 4 bases from V and 6 from J; bases not matched to a gene: 4.

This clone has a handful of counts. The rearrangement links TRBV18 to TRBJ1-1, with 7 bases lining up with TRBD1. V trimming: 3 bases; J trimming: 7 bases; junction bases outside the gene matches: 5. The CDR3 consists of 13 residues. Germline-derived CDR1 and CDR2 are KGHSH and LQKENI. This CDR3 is CASSPGTAIEAFF. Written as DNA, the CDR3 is TGTGCCAGCTCACCCGGGACAGCCATTGAAGCTTTCTTT.

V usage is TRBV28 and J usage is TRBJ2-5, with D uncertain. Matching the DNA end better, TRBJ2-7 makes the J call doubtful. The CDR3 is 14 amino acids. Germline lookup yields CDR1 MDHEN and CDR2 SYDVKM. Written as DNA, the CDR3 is TGTGCCAGCAGTTTATCCGGCCAGGCCTACGAGCAGTACTTC. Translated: CASSLSGQAYEQYF.

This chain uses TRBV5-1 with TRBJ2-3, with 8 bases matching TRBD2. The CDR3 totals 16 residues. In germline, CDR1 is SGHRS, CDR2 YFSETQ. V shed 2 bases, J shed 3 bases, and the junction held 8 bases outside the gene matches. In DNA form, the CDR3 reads TGCGCCAGCAGCTTTGTTAGCGGGAAGGAGACAGATACGCAGTATTTT. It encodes CASSFVSGKETDTQYF. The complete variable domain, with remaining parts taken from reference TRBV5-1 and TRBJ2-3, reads KAGVTQTPRYLIKTRGQQVTLSCSPISGHRSVSWYQQTPGQGLQFLFEYFSETQRNKGNFPGRFSGRQFSNSRSEMNVSTLELGDSALYLCASSFVSGKETDTQYFGPGTRLTVL.

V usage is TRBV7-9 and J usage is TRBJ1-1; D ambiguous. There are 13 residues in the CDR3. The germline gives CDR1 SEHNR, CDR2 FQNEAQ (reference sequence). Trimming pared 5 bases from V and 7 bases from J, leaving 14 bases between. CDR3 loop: CASSPYGGGEAFF. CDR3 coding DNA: TGTGCCAGCAGCCCCTACGGCGGCGGTGAAGCTTTCTTT.

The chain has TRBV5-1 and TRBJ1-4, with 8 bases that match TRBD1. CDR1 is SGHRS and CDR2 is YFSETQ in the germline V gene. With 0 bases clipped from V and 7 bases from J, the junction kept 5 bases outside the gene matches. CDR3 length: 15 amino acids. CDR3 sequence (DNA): TGCGCCAGCAGCTTGGATTTTCAGGGGGCTGAAAAACTGTTTTTT. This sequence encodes CASSLDFQGAEKLFF.

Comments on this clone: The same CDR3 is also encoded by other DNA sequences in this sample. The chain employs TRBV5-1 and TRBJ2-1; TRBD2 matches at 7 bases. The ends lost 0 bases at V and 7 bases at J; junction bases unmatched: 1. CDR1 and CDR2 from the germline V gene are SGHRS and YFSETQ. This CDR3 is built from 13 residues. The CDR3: CASSLGLANEQFF. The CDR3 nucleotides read TGCGCCAGCAGCTTGGGACTAGCTAATGAGCAGTTCTTC.

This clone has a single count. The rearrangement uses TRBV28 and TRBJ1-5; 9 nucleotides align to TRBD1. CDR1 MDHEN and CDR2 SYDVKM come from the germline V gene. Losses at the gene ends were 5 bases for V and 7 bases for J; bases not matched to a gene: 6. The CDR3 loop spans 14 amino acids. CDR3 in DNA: TGTGCCAGCAGTCCAAGGACAGGGGCACAGCCCCAGCATTTT. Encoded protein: CASSPRTGAQPQHF.

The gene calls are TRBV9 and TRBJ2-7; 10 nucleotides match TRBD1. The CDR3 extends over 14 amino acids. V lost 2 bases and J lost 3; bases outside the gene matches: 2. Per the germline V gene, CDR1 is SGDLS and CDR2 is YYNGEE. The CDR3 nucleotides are TGTGCCAGCAGCGTCGGGACAGGGGACTACGAGCAGTACTTC. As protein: CASSVGTGDYEQYF.

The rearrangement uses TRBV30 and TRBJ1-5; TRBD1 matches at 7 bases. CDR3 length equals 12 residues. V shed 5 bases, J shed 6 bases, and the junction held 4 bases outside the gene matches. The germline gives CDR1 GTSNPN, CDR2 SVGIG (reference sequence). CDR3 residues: CAWGQGGQPQHF. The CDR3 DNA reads TGTGCCTGGGGGCAGGGGGGTCAGCCCCAGCATTTT.

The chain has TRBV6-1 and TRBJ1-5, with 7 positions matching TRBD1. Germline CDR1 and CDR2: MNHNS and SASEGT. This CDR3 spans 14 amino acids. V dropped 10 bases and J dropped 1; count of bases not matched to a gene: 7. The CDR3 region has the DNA TGTGCCACCCAGACAGGGTGGAGCAATCAGCCCCAGCATTTT. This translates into CATQTGWSNQPQHF.